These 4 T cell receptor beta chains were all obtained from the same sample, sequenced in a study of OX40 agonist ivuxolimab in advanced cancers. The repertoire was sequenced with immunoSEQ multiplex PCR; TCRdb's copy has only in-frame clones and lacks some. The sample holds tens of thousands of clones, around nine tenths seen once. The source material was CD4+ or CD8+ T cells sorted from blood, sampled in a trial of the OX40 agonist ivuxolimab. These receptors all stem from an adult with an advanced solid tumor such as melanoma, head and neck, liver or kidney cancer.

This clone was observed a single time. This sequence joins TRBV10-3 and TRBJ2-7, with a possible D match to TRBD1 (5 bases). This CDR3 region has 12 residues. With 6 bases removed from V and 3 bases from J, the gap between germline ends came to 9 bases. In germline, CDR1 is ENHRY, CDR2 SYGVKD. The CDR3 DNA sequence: TGTGCCATCAGACGAGACAGCTACGAGCAGTACTTC. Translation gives CAIRRDSYEQYF.

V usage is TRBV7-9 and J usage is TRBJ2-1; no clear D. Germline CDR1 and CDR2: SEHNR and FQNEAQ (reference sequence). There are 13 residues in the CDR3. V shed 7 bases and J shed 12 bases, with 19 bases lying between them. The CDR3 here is CASTILPPGWQFF. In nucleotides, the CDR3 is TGTGCCAGCACAATCTTGCCACCAGGTTGGCAGTTCTTC.

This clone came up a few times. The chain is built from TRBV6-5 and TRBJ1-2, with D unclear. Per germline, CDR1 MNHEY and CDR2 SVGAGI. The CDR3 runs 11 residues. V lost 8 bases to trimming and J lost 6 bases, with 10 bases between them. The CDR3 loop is CASQGIDGYTF. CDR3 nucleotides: TGTGCCAGCCAAGGAATTGATGGCTACACCTTC.

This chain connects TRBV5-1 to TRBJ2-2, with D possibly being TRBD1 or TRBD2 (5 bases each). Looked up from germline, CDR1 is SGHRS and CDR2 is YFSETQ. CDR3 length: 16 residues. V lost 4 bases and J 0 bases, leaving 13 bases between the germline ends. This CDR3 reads CASSAGSGANTGELFF. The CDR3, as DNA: TGCGCCAGCAGCGCAGGGTCCGGGGCGAACACCGGGGAGCTGTTTTTT.